The T cell receptor (beta chain) described here comes from a study of vaccination effects on CD4 cells after COVID-19. Study-wide context: Each person got two doses of an mRNA SARS-CoV-2 vaccine, BNT162b2 or mRNA-1273. Broader study findings: Marked clonal contraction of infection- and vaccine-induced clones was seen late after vaccination. Convalescents showed post-vaccine spike-reactive clones that were mainly new vaccine-induced clones.

This clone was counted once. Its antigen is undetermined. Sequencing followed a ViraFEST assay step that expanded antigen-specific CD4+ T cells with viral peptide pools. After about 10 days in culture, the CD4+ T cells were isolated. Infection dated between March and December 2020, before the Alpha, Beta and Delta variants reached the United States. Cultivation was performed at a few million PBMC per well with 8.5 to 10 IU/ml IL-2 and about 10 ug/ml peptides added. Using immunoSEQ multiplex PCR, the repertoire was profiled, and TCRdb retains in-frame clones only, with some absent. This table holds about 37,000 clones, approximately 70% found once. The CDR3 runs 15 residues. Germline V gene data show CDR1 as SEHNR and CDR2 as FQNEAQ (reference sequence). V was pared by 6 bases and J by 7 bases, with 16 bases between.

The gene calls are TRBV7-9 and TRBJ1-6, with D tentatively TRBD1 (5 bases). The source was CD4+ T cells from PBMCs cultured with a peptide pool, collected before COVID-19 vaccination. The sequence was obtained from a human donor who had a prior SARS-CoV-2 infection. The CDR3 DNA reads TGTGCCAGCAGTATCGGGGGACGGAGGAATTCACCCCTCCACTTT. It translates to CASSIGGRRNSPLHF.